This T cell receptor beta chain is from a study of beta chain features in type 1 diabetes. Study conclusions and caveats: Type 1 diabetes patients had moderately but significantly shorter TCRB CDR3s in all four CD4+ subsets. In these data, an HLA type influence on TCRB rearrangement remained unresolved.

cDNA synthesis used the whole RNA isolate, giving expressed TCRB sequences. Repertoires were generated with immunoSEQ multiplex PCR, while TCRdb's copy carries only in-frame clones and drops some. In the table there are around 300,000 clones, approximately 15% of which are singletons. The V gene end was trimmed by 6 bases and the J gene end by 8 bases; junction bases not matched to a gene: 6. CDR3 length: 12 residues. Per the germline V gene, CDR1 is MNHEY and CDR2 is SMNVEV (reference sequence). This clone has only a few counts. Antigen unknown. The source is a man between 18 and 29 years old with type 1 diabetes. Sequences were obtained from naive CD4+ T cells from blood. The chain uses TRBV27 and TRBJ1-1, with 7 bases lining up with TRBD1. CDR3 DNA: TGTGCCAGCAGAGACCTGACAGGGGAAGCTTTCTTT. Its protein is CASRDLTGEAFF.